This is a list of T cell receptor beta chains from one sample in a study of control samples from healthy donors and cancer patients. The protocol was immunoSEQ multiplex PCR, while the TCRdb copy is restricted to in-frame clones and leaves out a portion. The sample includes 98,000 or so clones, 88% of them seen just once. The specimen was blood. The source of these receptors is a woman between 70 and 85 years old in good health. The CDR3 runs from the conserved cysteine through the conserved F or W. The D gene is left open where the match is weak. Some rows have no size entry. The others give once, few or many, or a class for an expanded clone.

TRBV30	-	-	TRBJ1-1	TGTGCCTGGAGCGCTGGGGCCACTGAAGCTTTCTTT	CAWSAGATEAFF
TRBV3-1/TRBV3-2	-	-	TRBJ1-3	TGTGCCAGCAGCCAAGATTTGGGACGGGGGCGCGAAAACACCATATATTTT	CASSQDLGRGRENTIYF
TRBV11-3	-	-	TRBJ1-1	TGTGCCAGCAGCTCTCCGAGGGCCCCTGAAGCTTTCTTT	CASSSPRAPEAFF
TRBV2	-	-	TRBJ1-1	TGTGCCAGGACAGGAAGCGCTGAAGCTTTCTTT	CARTGSAEAFF
TRBV2	-	-	TRBJ1-1	TGTGCCAGCAGTGACGTCAGGGGAGACACTGAAGCTTTCTTT	CASSDVRGDTEAFF
TRBV19	TRBD1	-	TRBJ1-5	TGTGCCAGTAGTATAGGCCCGACAGGGAATCAGCCCCAGCATTTT	CASSIGPTGNQPQHF
TRBV19	-	-	TRBJ2-3	TGTGCCAGTACCCTTGGGGGCGTCACAGATACGCAGTATTTT	CASTLGGVTDTQYF
TRBV3-1/TRBV3-2	TRBD2	-	TRBJ2-3	TGTGCCAGCAGCCCCAGCGGGGGGGGGTCCCGGGGCACAGATACGCAGTATTTT	CASSPSGGGSRGTDTQYF
TRBV13	TRBD1	-	TRBJ1-3	TGTGCCAGCAGCCCGGGGACAGTCTCTGGAAACACCATATATTTT	CASSPGTVSGNTIYF
TRBV6-2/TRBV6-3	TRBD1	-	TRBJ1-1	TGTGCCAGCAGTTACTCCGCCGGGACAGCCAAACGCGGGGAAGCTTTCTTT	CASSYSAGTAKRGEAFF
TRBV6-5	-	-	TRBJ1-1	TGTGCCAGCAGTCAGGCAGGGTTCATCACTGAAGCTTTCTTT	CASSQAGFITEAFF
TRBV7-2	TRBD2	once	TRBJ2-2	TGTGCCAGCAGTTGGGGGGAGGGAACCGGGGAGCTGTTTTTT	CASSWGEGTGELFF
TRBV14	-	-	TRBJ1-2	TGTGCCAGCAGCCAAGATCCGCAGGGTTGGGGCTACACCTTC	CASSQDPQGWGYTF
TRBV6-1	TRBD1	-	TRBJ1-6	TGTGCCAGCAGTGAACAACAGGGGAATTCACCCCTCCACTTT	CASSEQQGNSPLHF
TRBV12-2	-	-	TRBJ1-1	TGTGCAAGTCGCGAGGCCATTACGGCTGAAGCTTTCTTT	CASREAITAEAFF
TRBV6-5	-	-	TRBJ1-6	TGTGCCAGCAGAGTGAACAGGGTTTCACCCCTCCACTTT	CASRVNRVSPLHF
TRBV5-1	-	-	TRBJ1-1	TGCGCCAGCAGACGACAGGAAAACACTGAAGCTTTCTTT	CASRRQENTEAFF
TRBV6-1	TRBD1	-	TRBJ1-6	TGTGCCAGCAGTGAGGGGAGACAGGGAGGAAATTCACCCCTCCACTTT	CASSEGRQGGNSPLHF
TRBV5-1	TRBD2	once	TRBJ2-1	TGCGCCAGCAGCCTAACTAGCGGGGGCCCACAGGAGCAGTTCTTC	CASSLTSGGPQEQFF
TRBV5-6	TRBD1	once	TRBJ2-7	TGTGCCAGCAGCCAAGACAGGGGCCACGAGCAGTACTTC	CASSQDRGHEQYF
TRBV5-4	TRBD1	-	TRBJ1-1	TGTGCCAGCAGACCGGGGCAGGGGGCAGCGTACACTGAAGCTTTCTTT	CASRPGQGAAYTEAFF
TRBV6-5	-	-	TRBJ2-3	TGTGCCAGCAGTCCAATAAGTGGAAACACAGATACGCAGTATTTT	CASSPISGNTDTQYF
TRBV7-2	-	once	TRBJ1-5	TGTGCCAGCAGCTTAGTGGGACAGCCCCAGCATTTT	CASSLVGQPQHF
TRBV15	-	once	TRBJ1-5	TGTGCCACCAGCAGACCCAATAGCAATCAGCCCCAGCATTTT	CATSRPNSNQPQHF
TRBV6-1	TRBD1	-	TRBJ2-1	TGTGCCAGCAGTGATCCCGGGACAGGGATGAGGAATGAGCAGTTCTTC	CASSDPGTGMRNEQFF
TRBV3-1/TRBV3-2	-	-	TRBJ1-1	TGTGCCAGCAGCCAAGGGCCAGGGGTCGACACTGAAGCTTTCTTT	CASSQGPGVDTEAFF
TRBV10-3	TRBD2	-	TRBJ2-7	TGTGCCATCAGTGGTGGGACTAGCGGGAGTTACGAGCAGTACTTC	CAISGGTSGSYEQYF
TRBV9	-	few	TRBJ2-2	TGTGCCAGCAGCGTAGCGGCAGAGAACACCGGGGAGCTGTTTTTT	CASSVAAENTGELFF
TRBV9	-	-	TRBJ2-3	TGTGCCAGCAGCGTAGTAGGGTGGCTCACAGATACGCAGTATTTT	CASSVVGWLTDTQYF
TRBV10-1	-	medium-sized	TRBJ1-1	TGCGCCAGCAGTGACCAGCGGAGCACTGAAGCTTTCTTT	CASSDQRSTEAFF
TRBV5-1	TRBD1	few	TRBJ2-7	TGCGCCAGCAGCTTTTTTGGGGGACAGGCCGGTAGCTCCTACGAGCAGTACTTC	CASSFFGGQAGSSYEQYF
TRBV2	-	-	TRBJ2-7	TGTGCCAGCAGTCACGGGCCCTCCTACGAGCAGTACTTC	CASSHGPSYEQYF
TRBV6-2/TRBV6-3	TRBD2	-	TRBJ2-5	TGTGCCAGCAGTTACAAGATCCTAGCGGGAGTAAAAGAGACCCAGTACTTC	CASSYKILAGVKETQYF
TRBV3-1/TRBV3-2	-	-	TRBJ1-1	TGTGCCAGCACCTGGGGGGCCGAATTTAACACTGAAGCTTTCTTT	CASTWGAEFNTEAFF
TRBV7-2	TRBD1	-	TRBJ1-1	TGTGCCAGCAGCTCCGGGACAGGGGTTAACACTGAAGCCTTCTTT	CASSSGTGVNTEAFF
TRBV6-2/TRBV6-3	-	-	TRBJ2-2	TGTGCCAGCAGTTCTCTCTCAACCGGGAACACCGGGGAGCTGTTTTTT	CASSSLSTGNTGELFF
TRBV6-5	-	-	TRBJ1-1	TGTGCCAGCTTTGGGCTACTGAACACTGAAGCTTTCTTT	CASFGLLNTEAFF
TRBV4-1	-	-	TRBJ2-1	TGCGCCAGCAGCCTCCCGATTAACCCCTCCAATGAGCAGTTCTTC	CASSLPINPSNEQFF
TRBV6-1	TRBD1	-	TRBJ1-6	TGTGCCAGCAGTGAAACGAGACAGGGAAATTCACCCCTCCACTTT	CASSETRQGNSPLHF
TRBV12-5	TRBD2	-	TRBJ2-3	TGTGCTAGTGGTTCTAGCGGGAGTTGGAATACGCAGTATTTT	CASGSSGSWNTQYF
TRBV28	-	-	TRBJ1-5	TGTGCCAGCCGGACTCCCCTTGGAGGCAATCAGCCCCAGCATTTT	CASRTPLGGNQPQHF
TRBV27	TRBD1	-	TRBJ1-6	TGTGCCAGCAGTTTGGGTGACAGGGTCAATTCACCCCTCCACTTT	CASSLGDRVNSPLHF
TRBV5-5	-	-	TRBJ1-2	TGTGCCAGCAGCTTGCTGGGGGAGAACTATGGCTACACCTTC	CASSLLGENYGYTF
TRBV5-1	TRBD1	once	TRBJ1-5	TGCGCCAGCAGCTCAGGGACAGGGGACTGGGGCAATCAGCCCCAGCATTTT	CASSSGTGDWGNQPQHF
TRBV5-4	TRBD2	-	TRBJ2-7	TGTGCCAGCAGCTTGGAGGCTAGCGGGACCTCCTACGAGCAGTACTTC	CASSLEASGTSYEQYF